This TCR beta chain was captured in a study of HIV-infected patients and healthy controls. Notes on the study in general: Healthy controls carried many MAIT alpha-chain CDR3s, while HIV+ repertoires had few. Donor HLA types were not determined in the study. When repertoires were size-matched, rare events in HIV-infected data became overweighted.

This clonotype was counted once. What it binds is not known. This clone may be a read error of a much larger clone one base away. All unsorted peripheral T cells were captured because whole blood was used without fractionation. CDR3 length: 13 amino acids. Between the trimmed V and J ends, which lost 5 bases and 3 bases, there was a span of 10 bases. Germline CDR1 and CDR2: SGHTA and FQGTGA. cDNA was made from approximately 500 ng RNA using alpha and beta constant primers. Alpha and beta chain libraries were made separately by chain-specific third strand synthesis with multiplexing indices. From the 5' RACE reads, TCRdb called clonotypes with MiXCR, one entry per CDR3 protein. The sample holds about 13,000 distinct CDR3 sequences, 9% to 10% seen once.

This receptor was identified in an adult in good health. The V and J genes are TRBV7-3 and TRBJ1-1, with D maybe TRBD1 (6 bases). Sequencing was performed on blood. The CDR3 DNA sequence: TGTGCCAGCAGCCAACAGGGCCACACTGAAGCTTTCTTT. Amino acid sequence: CASSQQGHTEAFF.